This T cell receptor (beta chain) was captured by sequencing in a study of blood T cell repertoires in COVID-19. Study-level background: Material from acute and convalescent COVID-19 was sourced from the United States, Italy and Spain. Sources were T cells, B-cell-depleted T cells, or PBMCs; the material itself was cDNA or gDNA.

The germline V gene has CDR1 SGHDT and CDR2 YYEEEE. V lost 1 base to trimming and J lost 7 bases, with 12 bases between them. This CDR3 region has 15 residues. In the original analysis: Quantification of nucleated cells was approximated via reference gene primer amplification. The repertoire was sequenced with immunoSEQ multiplex PCR; TCRdb's copy has only in-frame clones and lacks some. For V, J and clone size, that table is used; D and trimming come from the DNA. The sample gives about 59,000 clones, around 84% of which show up once; over 5.5% is in the top ten. This TCR was recovered from a man between 60 and 75 years old with acute or convalescent COVID-19. The sequenced sample was peripheral blood. The chain is built from TRBV5-6 and TRBJ1-6; no firm D call. The CDR3: CASSLLTGLNSPLHF. Here the CDR3 DNA reads TGTGCCAGCAGCTTGTTGACGGGTTTAAATTCACCCCTCCACTTT.